The subject of this entry is one T cell receptor beta chain. The table came from immunoSEQ multiplex PCR; TCRdb's copy has only in-frame clones and leaves some out. The sample consists of approximately 170,000 clones, approximately 78% of them appearing once. This sample stems from a study of blood T cell repertoires in COVID-19. V lost 4 bases, J lost 4 bases, and 13 bases lay in between. The CDR3 length is 14 residues. From germline, CDR1 is SGHTA and CDR2 FQGNSA. The sequencing input was peripheral blood. This clonotype originated in a human donor in a cohort sampled during active COVID-19. This chain links TRBV7-2 with TRBJ1-2; the D is unclear. The CDR3 here is CASSSAGDTYGYTF. CDR3 bases: TGTGCCAGCAGCTCCGCGGGAGATACCTATGGCTACACCTTC.